Each of the 13 T cell receptor beta chains below was sequenced from the same sample in a study of blood T cells in healthy people across ages. A second PCR, run for roughly 7 to 12 cycles, used a sample-barcoded 5' primer plus a J-beta primer mix. Using its own MiXCR run on the 5' RACE reads, TCRdb lists one record per CDR3 protein. In the table there are 650,000 to 1,000,000 distinct CDR3 sequences, roughly 34% of which are singletons. Sequenced input: blood. All receptors derive from a man between 18 and 29 years old in good health.

This clonotype was seen repeatedly, ten times or more. The V and J genes are TRBV4-1 and TRBJ1-2; D ambiguous. Germline CDR1 and CDR2: MGHRA and YSYEKL. V shed 1 base and J shed 1 base, with 7 bases lying between them. The CDR3 loop spans 14 amino acids. CDR3 region: CASSQGPDNYGYTF. CDR3 coding DNA: TGCGCCAGCAGCCAAGGCCCCGATAACTATGGCTACACCTTC.

This clonotype was detected only once. The chain's CDR3 is CASSQSRDSARYF. The CDR3 DNA sequence: TGTGCCAGCAGCCAAAGTCGCGATAGCGCGAGGTATTTT. The rearrangement links TRBV14 to TRBJ2-3; a weak D match, TRBD2 (5 bases). The V gene's germline CDR1 is SGHDN and CDR2 FVKESK. The V end lost 2 bases, the J end lost 14 bases, and 17 bases lay between the germline ends. There are 13 residues in the CDR3.

This clonotype was recorded a few times. Being one base from a much bigger clone, this may be a read error. The rearrangement links TRBV7-2 to TRBJ1-1, with TRBD1 as a possible D gene (6 bases). The CDR3 is made up of 13 amino acids. Germline lookup yields CDR1 SGHTA and CDR2 FQGNSA. Trimming pared 5 bases from V and 1 base from J, leaving 8 bases between. The CDR3 protein is CASSMDRNTEAFF. In nucleotides, the CDR3 is TGTGCCAGCAGCATGGACAGGAACACTGAAGCTTTCTTT.

The chain combines TRBV12-3 or TRBV12-4 with TRBJ1-1; D is ambiguous. V was pared by 7 bases and J by 0 bases, with 12 bases between. The length of the CDR3 is 14 residues. CDR3 amino acids: CASTPGLLNTEAFF. CDR3 coding DNA: TGTGCCAGCACCCCGGGTCTTTTGAACACTGAAGCTTTCTTT.

This clonotype was recorded many times. V and J are TRBV7-2 and TRBJ2-7; the D is unclear. The V end was cut by 5 bases, the J end by 2 bases, with 10 bases between. This CDR3 has 13 residues. Germline lookup yields CDR1 SGHTA and CDR2 FQGNSA. The CDR3 DNA sequence: TGTGCCAGCAGCCAGAGTATCCCCTACGAGCAGTACTTC. Translated, it gives CASSQSIPYEQYF.

A few counts support this clonotype. The rearrangement links TRBV29-1 to TRBJ2-3, with 9 bases fitting TRBD1. CDR3 length equals 15 residues. V lost 8 bases to trimming and J lost 0 bases; unmatched junction nucleotides: 9. Germline V CDR1 and CDR2: SQVTM, ANQGSEA. The CDR3 reads CSTTGQGISTDTQYF. The DNA of the CDR3 is TGCAGCACAACCGGACAGGGGATTAGCACAGATACGCAGTATTTT.

Only a few counts were recorded for this clonotype. The chain employs TRBV6-1 and TRBJ2-5; 7 nucleotides align to TRBD1. Per germline, CDR1 MNHNS and CDR2 SASEGT. J was trimmed by 6 bases and V by 2 bases; bases with no gene match: 9. The CDR3 runs to 15 residues. CDR3 bases: TGTGCCAGCAGTGAAAATTGGACAGGCTTAAAGACCCAGTACTTC. Its protein is CASSENWTGLKTQYF.

The rearrangement joins TRBV7-9 to TRBJ1-1, with D possibly matching TRBD1 (5 bases). The CDR3 is 14 residues long. Germline V gene lookup returns CDR1 SEHNR and CDR2 FQNEAQ (reference sequence). The germline V and J ends were trimmed by 1 base and 7 bases, with 13 bases remaining between them. Here the CDR3 DNA reads TGTGCCAGCAGCTTAGGCCAGGGAATGGGTGAAGCTTTCTTT. Translating gives CASSLGQGMGEAFF.

The V and J genes are TRBV27 and TRBJ2-4; possible D gene TRBD2, 8 bases. CDR3 size: 13 residues. Germline CDR1 is MNHEY and CDR2 is SMNVEV (reference sequence). Deletions cut 3 bases from V and 13 bases from J, with 16 bases between. The CDR3 loop is CASSFGGDREQYF. Here the CDR3 DNA reads TGTGCCAGCAGTTTCGGGGGGGACAGAGAGCAGTACTTC.

The chain couples TRBV3-1 to TRBJ1-3; D unclear. The V end was cut by 1 base, the J end by 0 bases, with 13 bases between. The CDR3 length is 17 residues. CDR1 is LGHDT and CDR2 is YNNKEL in the germline V gene (reference sequence). CDR3 bases: TGTGCCAGCAGCCAAGTTTCCGGGTACGACTCTGGAAACACCATATATTTT. It specifies CASSQVSGYDSGNTIYF.

In this sample, this clonotype turned up a few times. This chain connects TRBV5-1 to TRBJ2-7; 8 bases line up with TRBD1. Germline-derived CDR1 and CDR2 are SGHRS and YFSETQ. The CDR3 consists of 14 residues. V was pared by 4 bases and J by 8 bases, with 11 bases of the junction left unmatched. As DNA, the CDR3 is TGCGCCAGCAGCCCACAGACAGGGGAGCTGAAGCAGTACTTC. As protein: CASSPQTGELKQYF.

As regards this clonotype: Germline and junction disagree at one end, which may indicate a read error. The J gene is TRBJ1-4, the V gene TRBV12-3 or TRBV12-4; D is ambiguous. The length of the CDR3 is 15 residues. The CDR3 DNA follows: TGTACCAGCAGCCCTCTCTCCGGCGGAGGTGAAAAACTGTTTTTT. This encodes CTSSPLSGGGEKLFF.

This clonotype was counted at least ten times. The rearrangement uses TRBV7-3 and TRBJ2-1, with 10 bases fitting TRBD1. The CDR3 extends over 15 amino acids. Germline values: CDR1 SGHTA, CDR2 FQGTGA. V gave up 1 base and J gave up 4 bases; unmatched junction bases: 1. CDR3 DNA: TGTGCCAGCAGCTTAAGGACAGGGGGTTACAATGAGCAGTTCTTC. Translating gives CASSLRTGGYNEQFF. Supplemented by reference TRBV7-3 and TRBJ2-1, the full variable domain reads GAGVSQTPSNKVTEKGKYVELRCDPISGHTALYWYRQSLGQGPEFLIYFQGTGAADDSGLPNDRFFAVRPEGSVSTLKIQRTERGDSAVYLCASSLRTGGYNEQFFGPGTRLTVL.